These T cell receptor beta chains were read from a single sample in a study of human T cells and chemical hapten exposure. One entry per CDR3 protein, called by TCRdb with MiXCR from the reads. The repertoire holds around 120,000 distinct CDR3 sequences, with 8% to 9.5% as singletons. The sample taken for sequencing was whole blood. These TCRs come from a human donor in good health. Some clones in this sample may be carry-over from other donors' samples. Both conserved end residues are trimmed from each CDR3. The D gene is left open where the match is weak.

cdr3_aa d_call v_call
ASSLAPPTVMNTEAF NA TRBV5-1
ATSDFSTGNTGELF NA TRBV24-1
ASSVVPAGGRDTQY TRBD2 TRBV9
AIRDTGEGNAGELF TRBD1 TRBV10-3
ASSPLVGGRETQY NA TRBV7-8
ASSLSAESPLH NA TRBV5-6
ASSLAKRIYGYT NA TRBV5-6
ASSLEPGGYYGYT TRBD1 TRBV5-1
ASSPASVGDNQPQH NA TRBV7-8
SARESSDTEAF NA TRBV20-1
AIRGGQADTQY TRBD1 TRBV10-3
ASSREGGGYGYT NA TRBV4-3
SVGATAGGQETQY NA TRBV29-1
SVGGRGSYNEQF NA TRBV29-1
AIGTAYEQY NA TRBV10-3
ASSQDWSQPQH NA TRBV4-3
ASAQHGRNEQF NA TRBV2
ASSGRTYEQY NA TRBV7-9
ASSQDSGAPYNEQF NA TRBV4-1
ASSSPGRAYEQY NA TRBV7-9
AIRGTGLNEKLF TRBD1 TRBV10-3
ASSLLTRDSGELF NA TRBV5-1
ASSHSGQVGGF TRBD1 TRBV3-1
ASSTPGLADVRYNEQF TRBD2 TRBV19
ASSDGLAGSSDTQY TRBD2 TRBV5-1
SVERDKPYEQY NA TRBV29-1
ASSLSAAVAGHEQY TRBD2 TRBV4-1
ASRDPGQGGGYT TRBD1 TRBV6-5
SARGSTSSYEQY NA TRBV29-1
AISEVLGYEGTEAF NA TRBV10-3
ASSQRDSNSPLH NA TRBV7-2
ASSKGTSGTDTQY NA TRBV21-1
SVEGGTSGRYEQY TRBD2 TRBV29-1
ASSPVGPGELF NA TRBV5-4
ASSYSGGGSNEKLF NA TRBV6-5
SVEDRGRETQY TRBD1 TRBV29-1
SARDRKAGGFEQY TRBD1 TRBV20-1
ASTAAYNEQF NA TRBV5-1
ASSLGGEWGSAEAF NA TRBV7-8
AWSPTGTGELF NA TRBV30
ASSLHRGNEQY TRBD1 TRBV27
ASSSYNLAGPYNEQF TRBD2 TRBV12-3/TRBV12-4
ASSLATSMNTEAF NA TRBV12-3/TRBV12-4
ASSPGPASDEQY NA TRBV19
ASSQIKRPLNSPLH NA TRBV4-2
ASSLDMGESSYEQY NA TRBV7-6
ASSALTSGDNEQF TRBD2 TRBV6-1
ASSYSEYGNTEAF NA TRBV6-2/TRBV6-3
ASSHPPTGEIYEQY TRBD1 TRBV7-9
ASSSWTGEITGELF TRBD1 TRBV9
ASSSGGGAQDQPQH TRBD1 TRBV18
ARSQSYNEQF NA TRBV5-3
ASSPPFRAQVGEQF NA TRBV18
ASSQDRGTPEAF NA TRBV14
ASGLPDSTDTQY NA TRBV11-2
SVEGRHTDTQY NA TRBV29-1
ASSQDVAAGVTYEQY TRBD2 TRBV4-3
AIKGVNSNQPQH NA TRBV10-3
ASSRIDRRETQY NA TRBV7-9